The subject of this entry is one TCR beta chain. A read error may account for a junction end that differs from germline. The PCR had 60 Vbeta and 13 Jbeta primers. In the authors' workflow: Later reanalysis found 60 million to 90 million unique TCR beta chains, around 9.9 million of them shared. Sequenced by immunoSEQ multiplex PCR; TCRdb stores in-frame clones only, minus some. D and trimming were read from the DNA, whereas the V and J calls and clone size are those reported in that table. Of 90,000 to 120,000 clones listed, about four fifths are singletons. The CDR3 is 15 residues long. Germline V gene lookup returns CDR1 SGHNT and CDR2 YYREEE (reference sequence). This sample is drawn from a study of cytomegalovirus exposure and HLA in healthy donors.

The rearrangement joins TRBV5-4 to TRBJ2-6; tentatively, D is TRBD1 (5 bases). Sequencing used PBMCs. The clonotype was recovered from a man aged 30 to 45 in good health and CMV-seropositive. The CDR3 region is CASSFIHSGANGLTF. CDR3 coding DNA: TGTGCCAGCAGCTTTATACACTCTGGGGCCAACGGCCTGACTTTC.